Below are 26 T cell receptor beta chains sequenced from a single sample in a study of blood T cell repertoires in COVID-19. Repertoires were generated with immunoSEQ multiplex PCR, while TCRdb's copy carries only in-frame clones and drops some. The sample contains over 300,000 clones, nearly 90% of which appear only once. Sequenced sample: PBMCs or T cells enriched from blood (not recorded which). The receptors originated from a woman aged 25 to 39 who had recovered from COVID-19.

The table lists this clone with a count of one. This chain uses TRBV14 with TRBJ1-3; D is unresolved. The CDR3 has 16 residues. CDR1 and CDR2 (germline): SGHDN, FVKESK. The ends were cut back, 4 bases at V and 4 bases at J, with 17 bases in the middle. CDR3 in amino acids: CASSPWIGTGGNTIYF. The CDR3 DNA reads as TGTGCCAGCAGCCCGTGGATAGGAACGGGAGGAAACACCATATATTTT.

The gene calls are TRBV5-1 and TRBJ2-3; TRBD2 agrees at 12 bases. Trimming cost V 0 bases and J 7 bases; bases outside gene matches: 6. CDR3 size: 16 residues. Germline lookup yields CDR1 SGHRS and CDR2 YFSETQ. The CDR3 DNA reads TGCGCCAGCAGCTTGGGACTAGCGGGGGCAGGGAATACGCAGTATTTT. It translates to CASSLGLAGAGNTQYF.

In its sample, this clone was seen a few times. This chain connects TRBV30 to TRBJ1-5; 7 bases match TRBD1. Trimming cost V 2 bases and J 0 bases; bases outside gene matches: 13. Germline CDR1 reads GTSNPN; CDR2 reads SVGIG (reference sequence). This CDR3 comprises 18 residues. The CDR3 here is CAWSHRDSDVNSNQPQHF. The CDR3 coding sequence is TGTGCCTGGAGTCACCGGGACAGCGACGTGAATAGCAATCAGCCCCAGCATTTT. Full variable domain (remainder filled in from reference TRBV30 and TRBJ1-5): SQTIHQWPATLVQPVGSPLSLECTVEGTSNPNLYWYRQAAGRGLQLLFYSVGIGQISSEVPQNLSASRPQDRQFILSSKKLLLSDSGFYLCAWSHRDSDVNSNQPQHFGDGTRLSIL.

To note about this clone: Other nucleotide sequences in the sample specify the same CDR3. The chain links TRBV7-2 to TRBJ1-1; maybe TRBD1 (5 bases). Germline V gene sequence: CDR1 SGHTA, CDR2 FQGNSA. The length of the CDR3 is 13 residues. The ends were cut back, 1 base at V and 5 bases at J, with 8 bases in the middle. In nucleotides, the CDR3 is TGTGCCAGCAGCTTAGGGGGGGGAACTGAAGCTTTCTTT. Translated: CASSLGGGTEAFF.

As concerns this clone: At one end, the junction sequence differs from germline, possibly due to a read error. The rearrangement joins TRBV4-3 to TRBJ2-3, with 10 bases that match TRBD2. Germline assignment: CDR1 LGHNA and CDR2 YSLEER. CDR3 length: 18 amino acids. The CDR3 nucleotides are TGCGCCAGCAGTCAAGGGGTGGTAGCGGGGGGATTCACAGATACGCAGTATTTT. It yields the protein CASSQGVVAGGFTDTQYF.

This chain uses TRBV7-9 with TRBJ2-7; no clear D gene. Germline-derived CDR1 and CDR2 are SEHNR and FQNEAQ (reference sequence). V lost 0 bases, J lost 3 bases, and 6 bases lay in between. This CDR3 comprises 13 residues. For the CDR3, the DNA is TGTGCCAGCAGCTTAGCGCCAGGCTACGAGCAGTACTTC. Protein: CASSLAPGYEQYF.

The gene calls are TRBV13 and TRBJ2-2; D is possibly TRBD2 (7 bases). Germline CDR1 PRHDT, CDR2 FYEKMQ (reference sequence). Trimming took 3 bases from V and 0 from J, leaving 11 bases between them. The CDR3 runs 16 residues. This CDR3 reads CASSFRGGANTGELFF. CDR3 bases: TGTGCCAGCAGCTTTAGAGGGGGGGCGAACACCGGGGAGCTGTTTTTT.

The count of this clone is one. This chain connects TRBV6-5 to TRBJ1-2; 10 bases agree with TRBD1. The V gene end was trimmed by 6 bases and the J gene end by 8 bases; junction bases not matched to a gene: 9. Germline-derived CDR1 and CDR2 are MNHEY and SVGAGI. This CDR3 spans 14 amino acids. Written as DNA, the CDR3 is TGTGCCAGCAGCCCCCCGACAGGGGGCAACGGCTACACCTTC. Amino acids: CASSPPTGGNGYTF.

V gene TRBV4-1 combines with J gene TRBJ1-5; D gene unclear. CDR1 and CDR2 (germline): MGHRA, YSYEKL. The CDR3 totals 16 residues. V lost 1 base, J lost 0 bases, and 10 bases lay in between. The CDR3 spells CASSQGGVNSNQPQHF. As DNA, the CDR3 is TGCGCCAGCAGCCAAGGGGGAGTAAATAGCAATCAGCCCCAGCATTTT.

This sequence joins TRBV7-9 and TRBJ2-7, with a tentative D call TRBD2 (7 bases). Germline assignment: CDR1 SEHNR and CDR2 FQNEAQ (reference sequence). Between the trimmed V and J ends, which lost 1 base and 2 bases, there was a span of 15 bases. CDR3 size: 16 residues. The DNA for the CDR3 is TGTGCCAGCAGCTTAGGGTATCGGGGGGCCGCCTACGAGCAGTACTTC. It yields the protein CASSLGYRGAAYEQYF.

This clone was detected only a few times. The chain is built from TRBV14 and TRBJ2-7; TRBD2 matches at 12 bases. Germline V gene data show CDR1 as SGHDN and CDR2 as FVKESK. This CDR3 has 15 residues. Germline trimming cut 4 bases from V and 3 bases from J; bases unmatched to any gene: 4. The CDR3 protein is CASSRGGLAGYEQYF. CDR3 sequence (DNA): TGTGCCAGCAGCCGGGGGGGACTAGCGGGCTACGAGCAGTACTTC.

The V gene is TRBV4-3, the J gene TRBJ1-2; TRBD1 might be the D (5 bases). The CDR3 runs to 14 residues. Germline lookup yields CDR1 LGHNA and CDR2 YSLEER. Trimming left V 0 bases short and J 4 bases short, with 9 bases between. This chain's CDR3 is CASSQDGDSYGYTF. DNA of the CDR3: TGCGCCAGCAGCCAAGATGGCGACAGCTATGGCTACACCTTC.

The genes are TRBV6-1 and TRBJ1-1; TRBD1 agrees at 7 bases. V lost 3 bases, J lost 7 bases, and 5 bases stayed unmatched. Germline CDR1 MNHNS, CDR2 SASEGT. The CDR3 is made up of 13 amino acids. CDR3 sequence (DNA): TGTGCCAGCAGTGATAGGACAGGAGATGAAGCTTTCTTT. Its translation is CASSDRTGDEAFF.

The V call is TRBV7-2, the J call TRBJ1-4; TRBD1 aligns across 8 bases. The CDR3 contains 15 residues. The V segment lost 5 bases and the J segment 8 bases; nucleotides outside the gene matches: 10. The germline gives CDR1 SGHTA, CDR2 FQGNSA. CDR3 bases: TGTGCCAGCAGCCCGGGGACAGGTTGGGGAGAAAAACTGTTTTTT. It codes for CASSPGTGWGEKLFF.

The chain joins TRBV19 to TRBJ1-1; no firm D call. The ends were cut back, 4 bases at V and 0 bases at J, with 18 bases in the middle. The CDR3 is made up of 17 amino acids. The germline V gene encodes CDR1 LNHDA and CDR2 SQIVND (reference sequence). CDR3 amino acids: CASSNLAGSRMNTEAFF. CDR3 sequence (DNA): TGTGCCAGTAGTAACCTAGCGGGGTCCAGAATGAACACTGAAGCTTTCTTT.

This rearrangement joins TRBV5-1 to TRBJ1-2; D not certain. V dropped 4 bases and J dropped 2 bases, with 15 bases sitting between them. The CDR3 has 15 residues. The germline gives CDR1 SGHRS, CDR2 YFSETQ. The CDR3 sequence is CASSQTPGTNYGYTF. The CDR3 DNA sequence: TGCGCCAGCAGCCAAACCCCGGGAACCAACTATGGCTACACCTTC.

The chain has TRBV4-1 and TRBJ1-5; 8 bases are shared with TRBD1. Germline V CDR1 and CDR2: MGHRA, YSYEKL. The CDR3 has 16 amino acids. V shed 1 base and J 5 bases; nucleotides not matched to a gene: 7. Written as DNA, the CDR3 is TGCGCCAGCAGCCAAGGGACAGGGCGTGTGGATCAGCCCCAGCATTTT. Translated, it gives CASSQGTGRVDQPQHF.

The chain employs TRBV2 and TRBJ1-1; 8 bases line up with TRBD1. Germline loops: CDR1 SNHLY, CDR2 FYNNEI. The junction had 10 bases not matched to a gene; V was cut back by 7 bases and J by 3 bases. This CDR3 contains 15 residues. The CDR3 DNA reads TGTGCCAGCACAAACAGGGGGGAGGGACACACTGAAGCTTTCTTT. The encoded protein is CASTNRGEGHTEAFF.

There are a few counts of this clone. V and J are TRBV13 and TRBJ1-1; 10 nucleotides agree with TRBD1. The length of the CDR3 is 17 residues. Germline V gene data show CDR1 as PRHDT and CDR2 as FYEKMQ (reference sequence). With V trimmed by 5 bases and J by 6 bases, 15 bases remained unmatched. CDR3 nucleotide sequence: TGTGCCAGCAGCCCTCAGTTGGTTGGACAGGGGGTCCCTGAAGCTTTCTTT. This codes for CASSPQLVGQGVPEAFF.

The chain carries TRBV6-5 and TRBJ1-1; TRBD1 matches at 8 bases. Germline values: CDR1 MNHEY, CDR2 SVGAGI. This CDR3 has 13 amino acids. V shed 0 bases and J 10 bases; nucleotides not matched to a gene: 4. The DNA of the CDR3 is TGTGCCAGCAGTTACTCTCGGACAGGGACAGCTTTCTTT. Protein: CASSYSRTGTAFF.

In the case of this clone: The identical CDR3 is also encoded by other nucleotide sequences in the sample. The chain links TRBV2 to TRBJ2-5, with a weak D call TRBD1 (5 bases). CDR1 is SNHLY, CDR2 FYNNEI, per germline. Between the trimmed V and J ends, which lost 8 bases and 2 bases, there was a span of 6 bases. CDR3 size: 11 residues. The CDR3 is CASRQQETQYF. The CDR3 DNA follows: TGTGCCAGCCGACAGCAAGAGACCCAGTACTTC.

This chain connects TRBV7-9 to TRBJ2-5; 9 positions match TRBD2. Germline CDR1 SEHNR, CDR2 FQNEAQ (reference sequence). The CDR3 runs 16 residues. J gave up 5 bases and V 1 base, and 8 bases lay outside the gene matches. The chain's CDR3 is CASSLVVSGGTETQYF. Here the CDR3 DNA reads TGTGCCAGCAGCTTAGTCGTTAGCGGGGGAACGGAGACCCAGTACTTC.

The chain links TRBV7-9 to TRBJ1-6; 7 nucleotides match TRBD1. The CDR3 has 17 amino acids. Trimming took 5 bases from V and 7 from J; bases not matched to a gene: 14. In germline, CDR1 is SEHNR, CDR2 FQNEAQ (reference sequence). DNA of the CDR3: TGTGCCAGCAGCCGGGAAAGACAGGGTGAATTAAATTCACCCCTCCACTTT. Its protein product is CASSRERQGELNSPLHF. Variable domain in full (rest from reference TRBV7-9 and TRBJ1-6): DTGVSQNPRHKITKRGQNVTFRCDPISEHNRLYWYRQTLGQGPEFLTYFQNEAQLEKSRLLSDRFSAERPKGSFSTLEIQRTEQGDSAMYLCASSRERQGELNSPLHFGNGTRLTVT.

This rearrangement joins TRBV5-6 to TRBJ2-3; maybe TRBD1 (6 bases). From germline, CDR1 is SGHDT and CDR2 YYEEEE. Trimming cost V 1 base and J 0 bases, with 15 bases left between them. There are 17 residues in the CDR3. The DNA of the CDR3 is TGTGCCAGCAGCTTGTCTAGCAGGGGCGGTAGCACAGATACGCAGTATTTT. It specifies CASSLSSRGGSTDTQYF.

The chain has TRBV5-1 and TRBJ1-1; 7 nucleotides line up with TRBD1. The CDR3 is 13 residues long. Germline V CDR1 and CDR2: SGHRS, YFSETQ. Trimming cost V 5 bases and J 1 base; bases outside gene matches: 2. The CDR3 region has the DNA TGCGCCAGCAGAAGACAGGGGAACACTGAAGCTTTCTTT. Protein: CASRRQGNTEAFF. Combining the CDR3 with reference TRBV5-1 and TRBJ1-1 gives the whole variable domain KAGVTQTPRYLIKTRGQQVTLSCSPISGHRSVSWYQQTPGQGLQFLFEYFSETQRNKGNFPGRFSGRQFSNSRSEMNVSTLELGDSALYLCASRRQGNTEAFFGQGTRLTVV.

This sequence joins TRBV10-3 and TRBJ1-1; D unresolved. V shed 10 bases and J shed 6 bases, with 18 bases lying between them. There are 13 residues in the CDR3. Germline loops: CDR1 ENHRY, CDR2 SYGVKD. As DNA, the CDR3 is TGTGCCACCAAACACCATCAGAGGCCTGAAGCTTTCTTT. Translating it yields CATKHHQRPEAFF.